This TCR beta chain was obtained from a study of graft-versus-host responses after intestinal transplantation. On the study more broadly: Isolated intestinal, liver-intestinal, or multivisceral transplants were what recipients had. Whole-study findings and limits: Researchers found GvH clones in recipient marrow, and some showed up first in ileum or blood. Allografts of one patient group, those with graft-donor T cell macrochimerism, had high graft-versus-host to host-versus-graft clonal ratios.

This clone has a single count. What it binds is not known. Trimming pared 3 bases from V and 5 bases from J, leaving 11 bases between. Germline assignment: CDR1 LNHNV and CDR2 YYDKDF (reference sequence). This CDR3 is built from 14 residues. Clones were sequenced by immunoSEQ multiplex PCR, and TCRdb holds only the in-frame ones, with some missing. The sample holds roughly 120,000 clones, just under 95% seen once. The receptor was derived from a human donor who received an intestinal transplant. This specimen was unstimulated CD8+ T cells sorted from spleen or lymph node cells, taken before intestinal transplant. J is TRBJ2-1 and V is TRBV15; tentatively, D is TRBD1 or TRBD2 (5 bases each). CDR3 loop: CATSSGALNNEQFF. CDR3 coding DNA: TGTGCCACCAGCAGCGGGGCGCTTAACAATGAGCAGTTCTTC. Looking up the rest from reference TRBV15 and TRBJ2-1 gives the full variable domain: DAMVIQNPRYQVTQFGKPVTLSCSQTLNHNVMYWYQQKSSQAPKLLFHYYDKDFNNEADTPDNFQSRRPNTSFCFLDIRSPGLGDTAMYLCATSSGALNNEQFFGPGTRLTVL.